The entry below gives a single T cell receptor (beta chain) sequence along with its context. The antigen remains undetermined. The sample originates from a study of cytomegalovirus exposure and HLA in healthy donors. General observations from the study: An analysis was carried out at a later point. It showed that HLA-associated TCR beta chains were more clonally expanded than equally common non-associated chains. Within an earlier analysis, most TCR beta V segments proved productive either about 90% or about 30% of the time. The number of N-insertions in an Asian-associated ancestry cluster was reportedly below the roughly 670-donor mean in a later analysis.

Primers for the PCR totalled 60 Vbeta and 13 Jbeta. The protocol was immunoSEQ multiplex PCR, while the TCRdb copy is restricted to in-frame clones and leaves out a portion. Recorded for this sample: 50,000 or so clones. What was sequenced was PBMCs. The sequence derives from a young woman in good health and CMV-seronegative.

This chain's CDR3 is CASSLDFGGTEAFF. For the CDR3, the DNA is TGTGCCAGCAGCTTAGACTTCGGGGGCACTGAAGCTTTCTTT. The chain carries TRBV11-2 and TRBJ1-1, with D perhaps TRBD1 (5 bases). The ends were cut back, 0 bases at V and 4 bases at J, with 9 bases in the middle. This CDR3 region has 14 residues. The germline V gene encodes CDR1 SGHAT and CDR2 FQNNGV.